This TCR beta chain was obtained from a study of tumor-infiltrating lymphocytes in oesophageal squamous cell carcinoma. TCRdb called the PCR reads again in MiXCR, with one record for every CDR3 protein. The table includes about 17,000 distinct CDR3 sequences, about 42% detected once. The CDR3 covers 14 residues. The ends were cut back, 5 bases at V and 0 bases at J, with 8 bases in the middle. Germline V lookup: CDR1 SGHTA, CDR2 FQGTGA. This clonotype qualifies as medium-sized. This receptor was identified in a female donor with esophageal squamous cell carcinoma. The sequenced material came from normal esophageal tissue next to the tumor. The V and J genes are TRBV7-3 and TRBJ2-1, with D possibly matching TRBD2 (6 bases). The CDR3 spells CASSRGSSYNEQFF. The CDR3 DNA follows: TGTGCCAGCAGCCGGGGGAGCTCCTACAATGAGCAGTTCTTC.